Each of the 3 T cell receptor beta chains below was sequenced from the same sample in a study of cytomegalovirus exposure and HLA in healthy donors. Amplification used 60 Vbeta primers and 13 Jbeta primers. The protocol was immunoSEQ multiplex PCR, while the TCRdb copy is restricted to in-frame clones and leaves out a portion. Found here are 150,000 to 180,000 clones, about 74% of them singletons; the top ten hold 4% to 4.5%. The sample was PBMCs. All receptors derive from a woman between 40 and 55 years old in good health and CMV-seronegative.

The V gene is TRBV29-1, the J gene TRBJ1-3; 8 bases fit TRBD1. J was trimmed by 4 bases and V by 0 bases; bases with no gene match: 11. This CDR3 has 17 residues. Germline CDR1 SQVTM, CDR2 ANQGSEA. The CDR3 DNA sequence: TGCAGCGTTGAAGAGCCGACAGGGGCTCAAAGAGGAAACACCATATATTTT. Protein: CSVEEPTGAQRGNTIYF. The full variable domain, completed using reference TRBV29-1 and TRBJ1-3, is SAVISQKPSRDICQRGTSLTIQCQVDSQVTMMFWYRQQPGQSLTLIATANQGSEATYESGFVIDKFPISRPNLTFSTLTVSNMSPEDSSIYLCSVEEPTGAQRGNTIYFGEGSWLTVV.

This chain joins TRBV25-1 and TRBJ2-2; perhaps TRBD1 as D (6 bases). Between the trimmed V and J ends, which lost 7 bases and 1 base, there was a span of 13 bases. This CDR3 is 15 amino acids long. The germline gives CDR1 MGHDK, CDR2 SYGVNS. The CDR3 spells CASTRDKGNTGELFF. The CDR3 DNA is TGTGCCAGCACTCGGGACAAAGGGAACACCGGGGAGCTGTTTTTT. The full variable domain, completed using reference TRBV25-1 and TRBJ2-2, is EADIYQTPRYLVIGTGKKITLECSQTMGHDKMYWYQQDPGMELHLIHYSYGVNSTEKGDLSSESTVSRIRTEHFPLTLESARPSHTSQYLCASTRDKGNTGELFFGEGSRLTVL.

The chain recombines TRBV28 with TRBJ1-2; 12 positions match TRBD1. Germline CDR1 MDHEN, CDR2 SYDVKM. V lost 3 bases, J lost 4 bases, and 3 bases stayed unmatched. The CDR3 has 15 amino acids. Here the CDR3 DNA reads TGTGCCAGCAGTTTGGGGACAGGGGGCGGCTATGGCTACACCTTC. It codes for CASSLGTGGGYGYTF.